The 5 T cell receptor beta chains below come from one sample, sequenced in a study of T cells in Graves' hyperthyroidism and ophthalmopathy. Researchers took RNA transcripts and amplified the TCR beta CDR3 regions from them. With the HTBI primer set, the TCR CDR3 went through a first round of RT-PCR. In TCRdb, the multiplex PCR reads were re-called with MiXCR into one record per CDR3 protein. Of roughly 280,000 distinct CDR3 sequences listed, about 17% were seen once; the top ten hold just over 55%. Sequenced: blood. The receptors stem from an older woman with Graves' ophthalmopathy.

Many counts were recorded for this clonotype. V usage is TRBV5-1 and J usage is TRBJ2-3, with 9 positions matching TRBD2. The CDR3 covers 16 residues. V was pared by 1 base and J by 1 base, with 4 bases of the junction left unmatched. Germline V CDR1 and CDR2: SGHRS, YFSETQ. CDR3 DNA sequence: TGCGCCAGCAGCTTGATGGCTAGCGGGGGCACAGATACGCAGTATTTT. Its protein product is CASSLMASGGTDTQYF.

This clonotype was seen ten or more times. V usage is TRBV20-1 and J usage is TRBJ1-6, with 7 bases that match TRBD1. V trimming: 1 base; J trimming: 10 bases; junction bases outside the gene matches: 7. There are 14 residues in the CDR3. Germline CDR1 and CDR2: DFQATT and SNEGSKA (reference sequence). The CDR3 spells CSARAGQLGSPLHF. In nucleotides, the CDR3 is TGCAGTGCTAGAGCGGGACAGTTGGGGTCACCCCTCCACTTT.

The rearrangement joins TRBV19 to TRBJ1-3, with D possibly matching TRBD1 (5 bases). The V and J ends lost 6 bases and 7 bases respectively, with 16 bases between them. From germline, CDR1 is LNHDA and CDR2 SQIVND (reference sequence). CDR3 length: 14 amino acids. DNA of the CDR3: TGTGCCAGTAGCACACACCTCCGACAGAACACCATATATTTT. Translation: CASSTHLRQNTIYF.

The rearrangement joins TRBV10-2 to TRBJ2-2, with a tentative D call TRBD2 (5 bases). Trimming shortened V by 6 bases and J by 4 bases, and 18 bases separated the two germline ends. This CDR3 has 16 amino acids. CDR1 is WSHSY, CDR2 SAAADI, per germline. CDR3 region: CASSKSRSGSTGELFF. The CDR3 DNA is TGCGCCAGCAGCAAGAGTAGAAGCGGCAGCACCGGGGAGCTGTTTTTT.

There are many counts of this clonotype. This chain uses TRBV20-1 with TRBJ2-7; 8 bases are a match to TRBD2. Losses at the gene ends were 3 bases for V and 1 base for J; bases not matched to a gene: 8. Germline assignment: CDR1 DFQATT and CDR2 SNEGSKA (reference sequence). The length of the CDR3 is 15 residues. The CDR3 DNA reads as TGCAGTGCTAGGGGCCATAGCGGGGCTTCCTACGAGCAGTACTTC. Encoded protein: CSARGHSGASYEQYF.